These T cell receptor beta chains were read from a single sample in a study of cytomegalovirus exposure and HLA in healthy donors. Sequencing used immunoSEQ multiplex PCR; TCRdb keeps in-frame clones, though not all of them. The table has around 300,000 clones, just under 85% seen once. Sequencing used PBMCs. The receptors were gathered from a woman in her thirties or forties in good health and CMV-seropositive. Both conserved end residues are part of each CDR3. D genes are given only for firm matches. Clone size, where shown, is once, few, many, or a class for clones that have expanded.

size	V	D	J	CDR3	DNA
-	TRBV5-1	TRBD2	TRBJ2-2	CASSLLAGEGTGELFF	TGCGCCAGCAGCTTACTAGCGGGAGAAGGTACCGGGGAGCTGTTTTTT
few	TRBV7-9	-	TRBJ1-2	CASSLGGFVGYTF	TGTGCCAGCAGCTTAGGAGGGTTCGTCGGCTACACCTTC
once	TRBV5-1	TRBD2	TRBJ2-7	CASSSGAREGGDEQYF	TGCGCCAGCAGCTCGGGTGCCCGGGAGGGCGGGGACGAGCAGTACTTC
once	TRBV28	-	TRBJ1-4	CASSLDSNEKLFF	TGTGCCAGCAGTTTAGACAGTAATGAAAAACTGTTTTTT
-	TRBV28	TRBD2	TRBJ2-1	CASRKLATRFHNEQFF	TGTGCCAGCAGAAAACTAGCGACCCGCTTCCACAATGAGCAGTTCTTC
-	TRBV7-9	-	TRBJ2-1	CASSLARSASYNEQFF	TGTGCCAGCAGCTTAGCGCGATCCGCTTCGTACAATGAGCAGTTCTTC
-	TRBV27	TRBD2	TRBJ2-3	CASSYGLADLISTDTQYF	TGTGCCAGCAGTTACGGACTAGCGGATTTGATTAGCACAGATACGCAGTATTTT
-	TRBV6-5	-	TRBJ1-1	CASSYSNRVSTEAFF	TGTGCCAGCAGTTACTCAAACAGGGTGAGCACTGAAGCTTTCTTT
-	TRBV5-1	TRBD1	TRBJ2-3	CASSPGQGTDTQYF	TGCGCCAGCAGCCCCGGACAGGGCACAGATACGCAGTATTTT
-	TRBV29-1	-	TRBJ2-7	CSVLGASPYEQYF	TGCAGCGTTCTAGGGGCCAGCCCCTACGAGCAGTACTTC
-	TRBV29-1	-	TRBJ2-1	CSVDWANEQFF	TGCAGCGTTGATTGGGCCAATGAGCAGTTCTTC
-	TRBV28	-	TRBJ1-1	CASSHSNPGEAFF	TGTGCCAGCAGTCATTCGAACCCCGGGGAAGCTTTCTTT
-	TRBV7-9	TRBD2	TRBJ2-3	CASSSTSERDTQYF	TGTGCCAGCAGCTCGACTAGCGAAAGGGATACGCAGTATTTT
-	TRBV30	-	TRBJ1-1	CAWSASKGVNTEAFF	TGTGCCTGGAGTGCCAGTAAAGGGGTGAACACTGAAGCTTTCTTT
-	TRBV7-2	TRBD2	TRBJ2-7	CASSLAASGTYEQYF	TGTGCCAGCAGCTTAGCAGCTAGCGGGACCTACGAGCAGTACTTC
-	TRBV5-1	TRBD2	TRBJ2-1	CASSAGLAGPSQNEQFF	TGCGCCAGCAGCGCAGGACTAGCGGGACCAAGTCAGAATGAGCAGTTCTTC
-	TRBV18	-	TRBJ2-1	CASSPYSSSYNEQFF	TGTGCCAGCTCACCCTACTCGAGCTCCTACAATGAGCAGTTCTTC
few	TRBV27	-	TRBJ1-1	CASGNSERAFF	TGTGCCAGCGGAAACAGTGAACGAGCTTTCTTT
-	TRBV11-2	-	TRBJ2-7	CASSLVGVPPYEQYF	TGTGCCAGCAGCTTAGTAGGGGTCCCTCCCTACGAGCAGTACTTC
few	TRBV6-5	-	TRBJ1-2	CASSPRPRDGYTF	TGTGCCAGCAGTCCCAGACCGAGGGATGGCTACACCTTC
-	TRBV10-3	TRBD1	TRBJ1-4	CAIRSTGNEKLFF	TGTGCCATCAGATCGACAGGGAATGAAAAACTGTTTTTT
-	TRBV27	-	TRBJ1-5	CASSLSVTNQPQHF	TGTGCCAGCAGTTTATCTGTCACTAATCAGCCCCAGCATTTT
-	TRBV28	TRBD2	TRBJ2-5	CASSTSGIGGTQYF	TGTGCCAGCAGCACTAGCGGGATAGGGGGGACCCAGTACTTC
few	TRBV7-2	-	TRBJ2-1	CASSLQGRWGGEQFF	TGTGCCAGCAGCCTACAGGGAAGGTGGGGCGGCGAGCAGTTCTTC
-	TRBV5-4	TRBD1	TRBJ1-6	CASSPGQGPSPLHF	TGTGCCAGCAGCCCGGGACAGGGACCTTCACCCCTCCACTTT
-	TRBV5-1	TRBD2	TRBJ2-7	CASSLWEGGYEQYF	TGCGCCAGCAGCTTGTGGGAGGGTGGATACGAGCAGTACTTC
-	TRBV7-9	TRBD1	TRBJ1-3	CASTGTGTGNTIYF	TGTGCCAGCACCGGGACAGGGACTGGAAACACCATATATTTT
-	TRBV2	TRBD2	TRBJ2-1	CASSGTSGSNEQFF	TGTGCCAGCTCAGGGACTAGCGGGAGTAATGAGCAGTTCTTC
-	TRBV27	TRBD1	TRBJ2-1	CATQGVADEQFF	TGTGCCACCCAGGGGGTAGCTGATGAGCAGTTCTTC
-	TRBV18	-	TRBJ2-1	CASSPQGGEQFF	TGTGCCAGCTCACCACAGGGAGGTGAGCAGTTCTTC